This is a list of T cell receptor beta chains from one sample in a study of blood T cell repertoires in COVID-19. Libraries were prepared by immunoSEQ multiplex PCR; TCRdb keeps only in-frame clonotypes and omits some of them. This table has 300,000 to 400,000 clones, around 89% appearing once. The specimen sequenced was peripheral blood. The receptors shown here come from a woman between 50 and 59 years old with active or convalescent COVID-19. Each CDR3 is given with its conserved first and last residue. D genes are given only for firm matches. Some rows mark clone size as missing; the rest say once, few, many or name a class of expanded clone.

j_gene	abundance	d_gene	v_gene	CDR3nt	CDR3aa
TRBJ1-1	NA	NA	TRBV7-9	TGTGCCAGCAGCTTGACACAGAACACTGAAGCTTTCTTT	CASSLTQNTEAFF
TRBJ2-3	NA	TRBD1	TRBV13	TGTGCCAGCAGCTTCACAGGGGAAGATACGCAGTATTTT	CASSFTGEDTQYF
TRBJ1-5	NA	NA	TRBV27	TGTGCCAGCAGTCCTAGAGTGTATAGCAATCAGCCCCAGCATTTT	CASSPRVYSNQPQHF
TRBJ1-4	NA	NA	TRBV9	TGTGCCAGCAGCAAAGGAAAGGGAGGGAGGCCAGATGAAAAACTGTTTTTT	CASSKGKGGRPDEKLFF
TRBJ2-5	once	TRBD2	TRBV18	TGTGCCAGCTCACCGCGGACTAGCGGGAGCCGCCAAGAGACCCAGTACTTC	CASSPRTSGSRQETQYF
TRBJ2-7	NA	TRBD1	TRBV29-1	TGCAGCGTTGCGCAGGACAGGGAACCCTACGAGCAGTACTTC	CSVAQDREPYEQYF
TRBJ2-1	NA	NA	TRBV4-2	TGTGCCAGCAGCCAAGATCCCCCGTTAGCGCGAAGCTCCTACAATGAGCAGTTCTTC	CASSQDPPLARSSYNEQFF
TRBJ2-7	NA	TRBD2	TRBV19	TGTGCCAGTAGTATACTGGGAGGGTCCGCCTACGAGCAGTACTTC	CASSILGGSAYEQYF
TRBJ2-2	once	NA	TRBV12-5	TGTGCTAGTGGTTTGGGAGGGGGGGCTCACACCGGGGAGCTGTTTTTT	CASGLGGGAHTGELFF
TRBJ1-2	NA	TRBD1	TRBV29-1	TGCAGCGTTGACGGACAGGGGAATGGCTACACCTTC	CSVDGQGNGYTF
TRBJ1-5	NA	NA	TRBV12-3/TRBV12-4	TGTGCCAGCTTATACTCGGGCAATCAGCCCCAGCATTTT	CASLYSGNQPQHF
TRBJ1-5	NA	NA	TRBV6-2/TRBV6-3	TGTGCCAGCAGTTACTCGACAGTACAGCCCCAGCATTTT	CASSYSTVQPQHF
TRBJ2-2	NA	TRBD1	TRBV29-1	TGCAGCGTTGCCGTGACAGGGCTCACCGGGGAGCTGTTTTTT	CSVAVTGLTGELFF